A single TCR beta chain is shown here with its context. There are a few counts of this clonotype. Its antigen is unknown. It has no much larger one-base neighbor in the sample; base qualities were not kept. The library relied on RACE. This sample was sequenced with a NextSeq 500. Library preparation attached unique molecular identifiers to individual cDNA molecules for quantitative, reproducible TCR counting. Both TCR alpha and TCR beta chains were sequenced from each blood RNA sample. As for how the authors treated the data: Samples had a median of about 96,000 TCRs, with a range from about 20,000 to 690,600. The Decombinator software suite was used to annotate the V, J and CDR3 of the TCR reads. Every sample was subsampled to the same number of TCRs (28,000) for the PS versus PT1 abundance plots. Expanded TCRs were defined as absent before sensitization and observed at least eight times at the 2-week time point. TCRdb handled the public reads itself, with Q25 trimming in fastp and clone calling in MiXCR, and kept productive beta chains. Rows with a matching CDR3 protein are joined into one entry that keeps the most common DNA and genes. It is TCRdb's table, rather than the study itself, that gives the V and J calls and clone size. For this sample there are over 55,000 distinct CDR3 sequences; more than 9.5% appear just once. Roughly 1.5% of the sample is taken by the ten largest.

Measured from the cysteine to the phenylalanine, the CDR3 is 16 residues long. The DNA shown is the 48-base CDR3, in frame from base 1. Sequences MNHEY (CDR1) and SMNVEV (CDR2) are obtained from the germline V gene (reference sequence). Germline trimming: 2 bases from V, 0 bases from J; junction bases outside gene matches: 5. The data originate from a study of human T cells and chemical hapten exposure (dated by TCRdb to the early 2020s). Notes on the research overall: For sensitization, 2% DPC in acetone was applied to a 2 cm by 2 cm area of upper inner arm skin. Patients additionally received weekly therapeutic DPC doses to the scalp throughout the roughly 26-week study period. Patch testing was done on the upper back using Finn chambers containing 0.01% DPC, and results were scored after 6 days according to International Contact Dermatitis Research Group standards. The mostly female patient cohort included alopecia areata with under or over 50% scalp involvement, alopecia totalis and alopecia universalis. Libraries were pooled for sequencing, and variation in per-sample TCR yields was attributed mainly to small differences in library volumes within the pool. The study tracked peripheral blood TCR repertoire changes in vivo during primary and secondary sensitization to the hapten diphenylcyclopropenone (DPC) in alopecia patients. Blood samples were taken from patients before sensitization (week 0) and at 2, 6 and about 24 weeks after DPC sensitization. For TCR sequencing, blood came from 25 to 35 alopecia patients at anywhere from one to four time points (pre-sensitization, 2, 6 and 24 weeks). The paper as a whole reports these results and caveats: Expanded TCRs formed significantly more large CDR3 similarity clusters than pre-sensitization or healthy control sets, consistent with antigen-driven responses. All patients had alopecia, a presumed autoimmune disease, so their immune response might differ from that of healthy individuals. After repeated subsampling, changes were observed in the strength of the expansion versus patch-test correlation and in the threshold at which the correlation became significant. A positive correlation was found between the number of PT1 expanded TCRs and patch test score, with significance reached at thresholds 8, 16 and 32 but not 4. DPC sensitization did not change how many TCRs were above 1 in 1000 frequency, and no evidence was found of alterations in global repertoire structure.

The time point tag for this specimen amounts to: patch test 3, about 24 weeks after DPC sensitization. The sample's treatment or condition label, in plain terms: therapeutic diphenylcyclopropenone sensitization with weekly scalp DPC. At every patch-test visit, the blood draw took place before the patch test was put on. Eligible patients were aged 18 to 70, diagnosed with alopecia, deemed suitable for DPC therapy, and excluded if pregnant. Total RNA was extracted from unfractionated whole blood that had been collected in Tempus Blood RNA tubes. This sample comprised whole blood, obtained in connection with sensitization to the hapten diphenylcyclopropenone (DPC). The sequence was collected from a woman aged 50 to 65 with alopecia areata. Some clones in this sample may be carry-over from other donors' samples. Recombination joined TRBV27 with TRBJ1-2, with 8 central nucleotides matching TRBD1. CDR3 protein: CASSLNGQGANYGYTF. The nucleotide sequence reads TGTGCCAGCAGTTTAAATGGACAGGGAGCTAACTATGGCTACACCTTC.